This T cell receptor beta chain was captured by sequencing in a study of T-cell memory formation after mild COVID-19. General study points: Clones that contracted from day 15 to 85 had balanced CD4/CD8; later expanders were CD4+ biased. CD4+ contracting clones were found mainly in CM and EM, and CD8+ ones in EMRA.

This clonotype occurred many times. Its antigen is not known. Constant-segment primers were used for 5'RACE, and the resulting TCR alpha and TCR beta cDNA libraries carried sample barcodes and UMIs. A single record per CDR3 protein comes from TCRdb applying MiXCR to the 5' RACE reads. The repertoire holds approximately 35,000 distinct CDR3 sequences, with 20% to 25% as singletons. The sample comprised PBMCs or a T cell subset sorted from them (not recorded which). The clonotype comes from an adult who had mild COVID-19 (a few samples of this study predate the infection). Cell type and time point are not known.

DNA for the CDR3: TGTGCCAGCAGCTTAAGGACTGGCGAGCAGTTCTTC. This translates into CASSLRTGEQFF. The J gene is TRBJ2-1, the V gene TRBV5-5; D is possibly TRBD2 (5 bases). This CDR3 contains 12 residues. V was shortened by 2 bases and J by 10 bases, with 10 bases between the two germline ends. Looked up from germline, CDR1 is SGHKS and CDR2 is YYEKEE (reference sequence).